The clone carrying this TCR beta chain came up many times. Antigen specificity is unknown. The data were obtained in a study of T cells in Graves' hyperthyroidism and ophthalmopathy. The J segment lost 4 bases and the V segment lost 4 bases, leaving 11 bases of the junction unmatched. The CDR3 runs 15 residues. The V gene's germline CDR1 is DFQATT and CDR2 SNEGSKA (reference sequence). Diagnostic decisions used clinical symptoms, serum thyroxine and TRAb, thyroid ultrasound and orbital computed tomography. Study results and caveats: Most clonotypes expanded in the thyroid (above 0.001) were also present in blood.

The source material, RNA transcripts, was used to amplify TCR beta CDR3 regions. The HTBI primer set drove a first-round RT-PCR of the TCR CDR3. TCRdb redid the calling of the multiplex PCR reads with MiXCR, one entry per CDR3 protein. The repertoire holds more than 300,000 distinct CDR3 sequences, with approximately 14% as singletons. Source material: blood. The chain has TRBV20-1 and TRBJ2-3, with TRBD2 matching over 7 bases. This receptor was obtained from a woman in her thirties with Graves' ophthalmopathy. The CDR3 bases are TGCAGTGCTATAGGCCAGCGGGGAGGCGCAGATACGCAGTATTTT. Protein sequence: CSAIGQRGGADTQYF.